The present T cell receptor beta chain was sequenced within a study of cytomegalovirus exposure and HLA in healthy donors. There are a few counts of this clone. Primers: 60 Vbeta forward and 13 Jbeta reverse. Assay: immunoSEQ multiplex PCR; the TCRdb copy retains only in-frame clones and omits some. The sample includes tens of thousands of clones, approximately 64% of them seen just once. The sequencing input was PBMCs. The TCR sequence derives from a woman aged 50 to 60 in good health and CMV-seropositive.

CDR3 in DNA: TGCGCCAGCAGCTTATTAGACAGCATGAACACTGAAGCTTTCTTT. Encoded protein: CASSLLDSMNTEAFF. The chain uses TRBV5-1 and TRBJ1-1; weak D call: TRBD1 (5 bases). The germline gives CDR1 SGHRS, CDR2 YFSETQ. Trimming left V 2 bases short and J 0 bases short, with 11 bases between. The CDR3 is made up of 15 amino acids.